This T cell receptor (beta chain) is drawn from a study of graft-versus-host responses after intestinal transplantation. This clone showed up just once. What it binds is unknown. Generated by immunoSEQ multiplex PCR, the TCRdb table keeps only in-frame clones and is missing some. The sample holds 90,000 to 150,000 clones, 95% seen once. Trimming cost V 5 bases and J 0 bases, with 18 bases left between them. Germline-derived CDR1 and CDR2 are SGHAT and FQNNGV. The CDR3 totals 17 residues. This TCR derives from a human donor who received an intestinal transplant. Source: unstimulated CD8+ T cells sorted from spleen or lymph node cells, taken before intestinal transplant. The chain combines TRBV11-2 with TRBJ2-3; a possible D gene is TRBD1 (6 bases). CDR3 in amino acids: CASSNPRGPYSTDTQYF. DNA for the CDR3: TGTGCCAGCAGCAACCCCAGGGGCCCCTATAGCACAGATACGCAGTATTTT.